Described below is a single T cell receptor (beta chain) sequence and its context. This clone's antigen is unknown. No clone much larger than this one lies a single base away; base qualities are absent. These data come from a study of T-cell memory formation after mild COVID-19 (dated by TCRdb to about 2021). At the level of the whole study: TCR sequence clusters from the two donors were found to be largely donor specific. Two young, previously healthy adult volunteers, one female and one male, were included in the cohort. In a couple of donors, T-cell clones that expanded and contracted after mild COVID-19 were followed by sequencing TCRalpha and TCRbeta repertoires longitudinally. What the work shows at the level of the full study, not this receptor alone: Some responding clones were detected in pre-infection memory, which suggested that pre-existing cross-reactive memory T cells had joined the SARS-CoV-2 response. Contracting CD4+ clones appeared mostly in the CM and EM memory subsets, whereas CD8+ clones were enriched in EMRA. Clones that contracted from day 15 to 85 showed balanced CD4/CD8 phenotypes, whereas a second wave of clones that expanded from day 15 to 37 leaned towards CD4+. SARS-CoV-2 specificity of the second-wave clones peaking on day 37 was not confirmed. Only a couple of mild cases were covered in the study, and larger cohorts including severe cases with pre-infection samples were considered necessary.

PBMCs were isolated by Ficoll-Paque density gradient centrifugation. The CDR3 starts with the cysteine, ends with the phenylalanine, and has 15 residues. Of the read, only the CDR3 DNA is kept; its 45 bases are in frame from base 1. The V and J ends are trimmed by 3 bases and 1 base, leaving 10 bases between them. The sample was run on an Illumina NovaSeq 6000. TCRalpha and TCRbeta cDNA libraries were built by 5'RACE with constant-segment primers, adding sample barcodes and unique molecular identifiers. Trizol reagent was used to extract RNA from every sample. The libraries were amplified in two PCR steps, and the second step added a second sample barcode and Illumina TruSeq adapters. Sequencing of libraries was performed on an Illumina NovaSeq with 2 x 150 bp paired-end reads. Per the source publication's procedure: The reads were demultiplexed and collapsed into UMI-guided consensus sequences using migec v1.2.7. Using mixcr v2.1.11, the UMI consensuses were aligned to TRA and TRB V and J templates and assembled into clonotypes. Clonotypes were classified as expanded or contracted when called significant by both edgeR and NoisET, with noise models trained on biological replicates. For edgeR calls, a false discovery rate-adjusted p below 0.01 and a log2 fold-change threshold of 1 were applied. PCA with hierarchical clustering of max-normalized trajectories of the 1000 most abundant clonotypes was used as exploratory dynamics analysis. Each responding clone was given a CD4 or CD8 phenotype based on the CD4+ and CD8+ repertoires, which had been sequenced separately. TCRdb passed the public sequencing reads through fastp at Q25 and MiXCR, retaining productive beta sequences. Entries that share a CDR3 protein sequence are merged under the most common genes and DNA. TCRdb, rather than the study authors, made the V and J calls. The sample table shows more than 350,000 distinct CDR3 sequences, and 16% are seen once. Together, the top ten hold 20% to 25% of the sample.

The TCR sequence derives from a young man who had mild COVID-19 (a few samples of this study predate the infection). The sample titles of this study are shuffled in the database, so cell type and time point are left out; the donor was told from shared clones. Sequencing was performed on PBMCs or a T cell subset sorted from them (not recorded which). Recombination joined TRBV12-3 or TRBV12-4 with TRBJ1-5; TRBD1 is a possible D gene, resting on 5 matching bases. The CDR3 reads CASSFSGSSNQPQHF. The nucleotide sequence reads as follows: TGTGCCAGCAGTTTCTCAGGGTCGAGCAATCAGCCCCAGCATTTT.